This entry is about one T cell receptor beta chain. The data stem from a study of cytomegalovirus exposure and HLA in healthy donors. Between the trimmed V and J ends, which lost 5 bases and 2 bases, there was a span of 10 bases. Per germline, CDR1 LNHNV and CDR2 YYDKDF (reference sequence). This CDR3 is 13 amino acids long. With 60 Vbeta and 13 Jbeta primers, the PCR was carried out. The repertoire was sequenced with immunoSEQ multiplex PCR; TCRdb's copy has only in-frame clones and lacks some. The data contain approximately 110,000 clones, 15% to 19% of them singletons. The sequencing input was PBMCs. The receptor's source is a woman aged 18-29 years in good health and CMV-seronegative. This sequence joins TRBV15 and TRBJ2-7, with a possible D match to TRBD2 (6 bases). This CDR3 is CATSPGTPYEQYF. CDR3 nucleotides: TGTGCCACCAGCCCCGGGACTCCCTACGAGCAGTACTTC. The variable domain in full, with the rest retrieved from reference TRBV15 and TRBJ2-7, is DAMVIQNPRYQVTQFGKPVTLSCSQTLNHNVMYWYQQKSSQAPKLLFHYYDKDFNNEADTPDNFQSRRPNTSFCFLDIRSPGLGDTAMYLCATSPGTPYEQYFGPGTRLTVT.